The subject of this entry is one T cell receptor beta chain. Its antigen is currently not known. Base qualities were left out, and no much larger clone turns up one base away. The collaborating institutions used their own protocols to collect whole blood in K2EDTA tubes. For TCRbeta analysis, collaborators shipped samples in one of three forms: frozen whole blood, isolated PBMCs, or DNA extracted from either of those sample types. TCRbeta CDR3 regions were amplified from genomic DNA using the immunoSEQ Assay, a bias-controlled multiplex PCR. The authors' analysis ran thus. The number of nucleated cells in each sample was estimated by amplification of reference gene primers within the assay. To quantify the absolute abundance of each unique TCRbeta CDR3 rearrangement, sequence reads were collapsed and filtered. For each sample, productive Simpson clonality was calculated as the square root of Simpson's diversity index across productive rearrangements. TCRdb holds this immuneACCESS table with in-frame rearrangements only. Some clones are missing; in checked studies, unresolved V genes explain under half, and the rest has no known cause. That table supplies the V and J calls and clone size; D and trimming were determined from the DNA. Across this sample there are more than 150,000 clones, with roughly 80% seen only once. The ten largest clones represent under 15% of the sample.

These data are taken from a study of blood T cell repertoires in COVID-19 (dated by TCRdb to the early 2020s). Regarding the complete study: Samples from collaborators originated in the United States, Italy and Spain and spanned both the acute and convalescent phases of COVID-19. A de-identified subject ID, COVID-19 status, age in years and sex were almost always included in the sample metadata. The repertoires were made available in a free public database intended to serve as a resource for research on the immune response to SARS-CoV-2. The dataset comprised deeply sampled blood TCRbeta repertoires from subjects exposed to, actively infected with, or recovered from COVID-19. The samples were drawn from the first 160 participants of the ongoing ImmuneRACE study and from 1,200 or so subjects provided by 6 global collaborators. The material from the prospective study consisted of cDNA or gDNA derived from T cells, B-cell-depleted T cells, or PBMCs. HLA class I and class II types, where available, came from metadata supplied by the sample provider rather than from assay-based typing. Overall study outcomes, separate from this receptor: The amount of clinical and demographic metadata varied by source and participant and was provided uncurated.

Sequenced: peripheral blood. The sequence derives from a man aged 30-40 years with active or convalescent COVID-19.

CDR3 protein: CASRPTGGHTEAFF. The DNA sequence is as follows: TGTGCCAGTAGGCCTACAGGGGGCCACACTGAAGCTTTCTTT. The chain joins TRBV19 to TRBJ1-1; a stretch of 9 junction bases matches TRBD1. Unmatched junction bases come to 5, with V trimmed by 6 bases and J by 3 bases. According to the germline V gene (reference sequence), CDR1 reads LNHDA and CDR2 reads SQIVND. Inclusive of the bounding cysteine and phenylalanine, the CDR3 is 14 residues long. Only CDR3 DNA remains: 42 bases, in frame from the first base.